The rows below give T cell receptor beta chains drawn from one sample of a study of blood T cell repertoires in COVID-19. Here immunoSEQ multiplex PCR was the method, and the copy in TCRdb shows in-frame clones only, minus some. The sample holds 200,000 to 250,000 clones, roughly 90% seen once. The sample taken for sequencing was peripheral blood. The receptors derive from a woman aged 55 to 70 with acute or convalescent COVID-19. CDR3s include the opening cysteine and the closing phenylalanine or tryptophan. A D gene is named only where the DNA matches it firmly. Clone size, where shown, is once, few, many, or a class for clones that have expanded.

cdr3_aa | cdr3_nt | v_call | d_call | j_call | clone_size
CAGGDGAHYGYTF | TGTGCCGGGGGGGACGGGGCCCACTATGGCTACACCTTC | TRBV6-5 | . | TRBJ1-2 | few
CASSATWLGYTF | TGTGCCAGCAGTGCCACGTGGCTGGGCTACACCTTC | TRBV28 | . | TRBJ1-2 | .
CASSFQDRSSGNTIYF | TGTGCCAGCAGCTTCCAAGACAGGAGCTCTGGAAACACCATATATTTT | TRBV5-4 | . | TRBJ1-3 | .
CASSESGGFGNYGYTF | TGTGCCAGCAGTGAGTCCGGGGGATTTGGCAACTATGGCTACACCTTC | TRBV6-1 | . | TRBJ1-2 | once
CASSKDSSGEQYF | TGTGCCAGCAGCAAAGACAGCTCCGGGGAGCAGTACTTC | TRBV2 | . | TRBJ2-7 | once
CASSLSGTRNNEQFF | TGTGCCAGCAGTTTATCAGGGACTAGGAACAATGAGCAGTTCTTC | TRBV28 | TRBD2 | TRBJ2-1 | .
CASRITGGGSYEQYF | TGTGCCAGCAGGATAACGGGTGGCGGGTCCTACGAGCAGTACTTC | TRBV28 | . | TRBJ2-7 | .
CASSFLETENTEAFF | TGTGCCAGCTCGTTCCTGGAGACCGAGAACACTGAAGCTTTCTTT | TRBV18 | . | TRBJ1-1 | .
CASSIDIPWRNEQFF | TGTGCCAGCAGCATCGACATACCTTGGCGAAATGAGCAGTTCTTC | TRBV6-5 | . | TRBJ2-1 | once
CASSVQGVLAGSHGELFF | TGTGCCAGTAGCGTCCAGGGAGTCTTAGCGGGATCTCACGGGGAGCTGTTTTTT | TRBV19 | TRBD2 | TRBJ2-2 | once
CASSLRDRGNSPLHF | TGTGCCAGCAGTCTCCGGGACAGGGGCAATTCACCCCTCCACTTT | TRBV27 | TRBD1 | TRBJ1-6 | .
CATSRGGVFGNTIYF | TGTGCCACCAGCAGGGGAGGAGTATTCGGAAACACCATATATTTT | TRBV15 | . | TRBJ1-3 | .
CASSEEVAGGLSKNIQYF | TGCGCCAGCAGCGAGGAGGTAGCGGGGGGCCTATCCAAAAACATTCAGTACTTC | TRBV5-1 | TRBD2 | TRBJ2-4 | .
CASSLASSGRETQYF | TGCGCCAGCAGCTTGGCGTCTAGCGGGAGGGAGACCCAGTACTTC | TRBV5-1 | TRBD2 | TRBJ2-5 | once
CASTRLAGEYEQYF | TGTGCCAGCACCCGACTAGCGGGGGAGTACGAGCAGTACTTC | TRBV7-8 | TRBD2 | TRBJ2-7 | .
CASSLVRGLGTGELFF | TGTGCCAGCAGCTTAGTCAGGGGGCTTGGGACCGGGGAGCTGTTTTTT | TRBV7-6 | TRBD1 | TRBJ2-2 | .
CATSDGAFGPNQPQHF | TGTGCCACCAGTGATGGGGCCTTCGGGCCCAATCAGCCCCAGCATTTT | TRBV24-1 | . | TRBJ1-5 | .
CASSPQGALSQPQHF | TGTGCCAGTAGTCCCCAGGGCGCGCTCAGCCAGCCCCAGCATTTT | TRBV19 | . | TRBJ1-5 | .
CASSQEWRNTGELFF | TGTGCCAGCAGCCAAGAATGGAGGAACACCGGGGAGCTGTTTTTT | TRBV14 | . | TRBJ2-2 | once
CATRRDRVSRPQHF | TGTGCCACGCGGCGGGACAGGGTATCAAGACCCCAGCATTTT | TRBV10-3 | TRBD1 | TRBJ1-5 | few
CAWSGLRGGGSNQPQHF | TGTGCCTGGAGTGGCCTCCGCGGGGGAGGGAGCAATCAGCCCCAGCATTTT | TRBV30 | . | TRBJ1-5 | .
CATRTIFSNQPQHF | TGTGCCACCCGGACAATTTTTAGCAATCAGCCCCAGCATTTT | TRBV19 | . | TRBJ1-5 | .
CASSSGRDTEAFF | TGTGCCAGCAGTTCTGGCCGGGACACTGAAGCTTTCTTT | TRBV12-3/TRBV12-4 | . | TRBJ1-1 | .
CASTPGGQGSFEQYF | TGTGCCAGCACCCCGGGTGGGCAGGGTAGCTTCGAGCAGTACTTC | TRBV9 | . | TRBJ2-7 | .
CASSPSGGRGNEQFF | TGTGCCAGCAGCCCGTCGGGCGGGAGGGGCAATGAGCAGTTCTTC | TRBV6-2/TRBV6-3 | TRBD2 | TRBJ2-1 | .
CASSLTVRPSGNTIYF | TGTGCCAGCAGTTTGACAGTCCGCCCCTCTGGAAACACCATATATTTT | TRBV2 | . | TRBJ1-3 | .
CASSLAGGVGYTF | TGTGCCAGCAGTTTGGCAGGGGGTGTTGGCTACACCTTC | TRBV12-3/TRBV12-4 | TRBD1 | TRBJ1-2 | .
CASSLQTGGGEKLFF | TGTGCCAGCAGTTTACAGACAGGGGGTGGGGAAAAACTGTTTTTT | TRBV28 | TRBD1 | TRBJ1-4 | .
CASSEYKGATNEKLFF | TGTGCCAGCAGTGAATATAAAGGAGCCACTAATGAAAAACTGTTTTTT | TRBV6-1 | . | TRBJ1-4 | .
CASSQATYNEQFF | TGCGCCAGCAGCCAAGCCACATACAATGAGCAGTTCTTC | TRBV4-1 | . | TRBJ2-1 | .
CASSSRRTGTGGLNTQYF | TGTGCCAGCAGCTCCCGACGTACCGGGACAGGGGGCTTGAATACGCAGTATTTT | TRBV7-2 | TRBD1 | TRBJ2-3 | .
CASSPSGSRTEAFF | TGTGCCAGCAGTCCTTCCGGGAGCCGCACTGAAGCTTTCTTT | TRBV25-1 | . | TRBJ1-1 | .
CAWSGQGSVQPQHF | TGTGCCTGGAGTGGACAGGGATCGGTTCAGCCCCAGCATTTT | TRBV30 | TRBD1 | TRBJ1-5 | .
CASSPPRGQETQYF | TGTGCCAGCTCACCACCGAGGGGGCAAGAGACCCAGTACTTC | TRBV18 | . | TRBJ2-5 | .